A single sample gave rise to the 13 T cell receptor beta chains below, sequenced in a study of T cells in Graves' hyperthyroidism and ophthalmopathy. Regions amplified from RNA transcripts were the TCR beta CDR3 regions. HTBI primers were used for first-round RT-PCR of the TCR CDR3. One entry per CDR3 protein, called by TCRdb with MiXCR from the multiplex PCR reads. This table holds just over 550,000 distinct CDR3 sequences, approximately 44% found once. Sequenced input: peripheral blood or thyroid tissue (not recorded which). Receptor source: a woman aged 18-30 years with Graves' hyperthyroidism.

The rearrangement uses TRBV20-1 and TRBJ1-5, with D possibly TRBD1 on 5 matching bases. The V end was cut by 7 bases, the J end by 2 bases, with 15 bases between. The CDR3 consists of 14 residues. Germline lookup yields CDR1 DFQATT and CDR2 SNEGSKA (reference sequence). DNA for the CDR3: TGCAGTGGCCGCTGGGGGGGGGGCAATCAGCCCCAGCATTTT. Protein product: CSGRWGGGNQPQHF.

At least ten counts were recorded for this clonotype. The chain carries TRBV25-1 and TRBJ2-7, with unresolved D. This CDR3 has 14 amino acids. V was pared by 2 bases and J by 2 bases, with 10 bases between. Germline V CDR1 and CDR2: MGHDK, SYGVNS. CDR3 DNA sequence: TGTGCCAGCAGTGAAGCCACTGGAGCCTACGAGCAGTACTTC. Its translation: CASSEATGAYEQYF.

The count of this clonotype is one. This may be a read error, as it is one base from a much larger clone. The gene calls are TRBV2 and TRBJ1-1, with D perhaps TRBD1 (5 bases). Looked up from germline, CDR1 is SNHLY and CDR2 is FYNNEI. The CDR3 runs to 10 residues. Written as DNA, the CDR3 is TGTGCCAGCAGTGGGGGACGGGCGACATTT. Translating it yields CASSGGRATF.

The table lists this clonotype with a few counts. The rearrangement uses TRBV29-1 and TRBJ1-4; 10 nucleotides agree with TRBD1. This CDR3 comprises 13 residues. Per the germline V gene, CDR1 is SQVTM and CDR2 is ANQGSEA. J lost 6 bases, V lost 7 bases, and 5 bases had no gene match. The CDR3 spells CSAAGTGDEKLFF. The CDR3 region has the DNA TGCAGCGCAGCCGGGACAGGGGATGAAAAACTGTTTTTT.

In its sample, this clonotype was seen many times. The V and J genes are TRBV7-2 and TRBJ1-3; TRBD1 matches at 8 bases. This CDR3 is built from 16 residues. The V gene end was trimmed by 1 base and the J gene end by 4 bases; junction bases not matched to a gene: 6. Germline V lookup: CDR1 SGHTA, CDR2 FQGNSA. The CDR3 DNA reads TGTGCCAGCAGCTTAGGACCAGGACAGGGCGGAAACACCATATATTTT. This codes for CASSLGPGQGGNTIYF.

The chain links TRBV7-2 to TRBJ2-2; 10 bases agree with TRBD2. CDR1 and CDR2 from the germline V gene are SGHTA and FQGNSA. V lost 5 bases to trimming and J lost 2 bases; unmatched junction nucleotides: 5. This CDR3 region has 16 residues. For the CDR3, the DNA is TGTGCCAGCAGCGTTACTAGCGGGATAAACACCGGGGAGCTGTTTTTT. Its protein is CASSVTSGINTGELFF.

V usage is TRBV2 and J usage is TRBJ1-5; 11 bases map to TRBD1. From germline, CDR1 is SNHLY and CDR2 FYNNEI. V lost 6 bases to trimming and J lost 4 bases; unmatched junction nucleotides: 8. The CDR3 has 16 residues. In DNA, the CDR3 is TGTGCCAGCAGCCGGGACAGGGGGGAAGCTAATCAGCCCCAGCATTTT. Protein product: CASSRDRGEANQPQHF.

Many counts were recorded for this clonotype. V gene TRBV2 combines with J gene TRBJ1-4; the match to TRBD1 covers 7 bases. V lost 3 bases to trimming and J lost 8 bases; unmatched junction nucleotides: 6. CDR3 length: 14 amino acids. Germline V gene data show CDR1 as SNHLY and CDR2 as FYNNEI. CDR3 DNA: TGTGCCAGCAGTGAGCGGAGGGGGCGCGAAAAACTGTTTTTT. Its protein product is CASSERRGREKLFF.

The V and J genes are TRBV7-2 and TRBJ1-2; no clear D. The CDR3 covers 14 residues. The V end was cut by 0 bases, the J end by 3 bases, with 8 bases between. Germline assignment: CDR1 SGHTA and CDR2 FQGNSA. The DNA for the CDR3 is TGTGCCAGCAGCTTAGCGAGCGGGGACTATGGCTACACCTTC. This encodes CASSLASGDYGYTF.

This clonotype was seen a single time. V gene TRBV19 combines with J gene TRBJ2-2, with 10 bases lining up with TRBD2. Germline CDR1 is LNHDA and CDR2 is SQIVND (reference sequence). This CDR3 is 18 amino acids long. The V and J ends lost 2 bases and 3 bases, in that order; junction bases with no gene match: 9. CDR3 loop: CASSISLGLADDTGELFF. The CDR3 DNA sequence: TGTGCCAGTAGTATATCCCTCGGACTAGCGGACGACACCGGGGAGCTGTTTTTT.

This clonotype was recorded only once. The V call is TRBV7-8, the J call TRBJ1-1; D gene uncertain. The CDR3 loop spans 14 amino acids. V was shortened by 9 bases and J by 4 bases, with 18 bases between the two germline ends. CDR1 is SGHVS and CDR2 is FQNEAQ in the germline V gene. The DNA of the CDR3 is TGTGCCAGTAGGAGTATTCGTTTGAGCACTGAAGCTTTCTTT. Protein: CASRSIRLSTEAFF.

This clonotype was detected only a few times. V usage is TRBV20-1 and J usage is TRBJ1-1; D uncertain. Germline CDR1 is DFQATT and CDR2 is SNEGSKA (reference sequence). The CDR3 has 13 amino acids. V dropped 3 bases and J dropped 1 base, with 9 bases sitting between them. CDR3 in amino acids: CSASDTQNTEAFF. The CDR3 bases are TGCAGTGCTAGCGACACACAGAACACTGAAGCTTTCTTT.

This clonotype was counted only a few times. The rearrangement joins TRBV2 to TRBJ1-2; D unresolved. V lost 8 bases, J lost 3 bases, and 19 bases lay in between. The CDR3 runs 15 residues. The V gene's germline CDR1 is SNHLY and CDR2 FYNNEI. The CDR3 DNA is TGTGCCAGCTCACCGAGGCCAGCCCCAGACTATGGCTACACCTTC. Translation: CASSPRPAPDYGYTF.